The 26 T cell receptor beta chains listed next were all sequenced from one sample in a study of cytomegalovirus exposure and HLA in healthy donors. PCR employed 60 Vbeta and 13 Jbeta primers. The data were produced by immunoSEQ multiplex PCR, yet TCRdb's version contains in-frame clones alone and is incomplete. The sample yields about 160,000 clones, around 81% seen once. The material sequenced was PBMCs. The receptors originated from a woman between 50 and 59 years old in good health and CMV-seronegative.

V and J are TRBV18 and TRBJ2-7; TRBD1 agrees at 7 bases. CDR3 size: 13 residues. In germline, CDR1 is KGHSH, CDR2 LQKENI. V shed 3 bases, J shed 11 bases, and the junction held 10 bases outside the gene matches. The CDR3 coding sequence is TGTGCCAGCTCACCCTCTCCTGAACAGGGGAAGTACTTC. Its translation is CASSPSPEQGKYF.

This clone was counted only a few times. The J gene is TRBJ2-2, the V gene TRBV1; TRBD2 is the table's D call and was not checked against the DNA. TRBV1 is classified as a pseudogene. The CDR3 consists of 16 residues. CDR3 protein: CTSSHHPSGNTGELFF. In nucleotides, the CDR3 is TGCACCAGCAGCCATCACCCTAGCGGAAACACCGGGGAGCTGTTTTTT.

The rearrangement joins TRBV11-1 to TRBJ1-1, with D perhaps matching TRBD1 (5 bases). The ends were cut back, 7 bases at V and 4 bases at J, with 13 bases in the middle. The CDR3 sequence is 13 residues long. Germline V gene lookup returns CDR1 SGHAT and CDR2 FQDESV (reference sequence). The DNA of the CDR3 is TGTGCCAGCACCCAGGGCTTCGGCACTGAAGCTTTCTTT. Its translation: CASTQGFGTEAFF.

The chain is built from TRBV5-1 and TRBJ1-1, with 7 bases fitting TRBD1. CDR1 and CDR2 (germline): SGHRS, YFSETQ. CDR3 length equals 15 residues. The trim removed 2 bases at V and 1 base at J, leaving 5 bases unmatched. CDR3 sequence reads: CASSFSGQRNTEAFF. The CDR3 nucleotides read TGCGCCAGCAGCTTTTCGGGACAGCGGAACACTGAAGCTTTCTTT. The variable domain in full, completed from reference TRBV5-1 and TRBJ1-1, reads KAGVTQTPRYLIKTRGQQVTLSCSPISGHRSVSWYQQTPGQGLQFLFEYFSETQRNKGNFPGRFSGRQFSNSRSEMNVSTLELGDSALYLCASSFSGQRNTEAFFGQGTRLTVV.

This clone showed up just once. The rearrangement uses TRBV15 and TRBJ2-7; 12 nucleotides align to TRBD2. Germline V gene sequence: CDR1 LNHNV, CDR2 YYDKDF (reference sequence). The CDR3 spans 14 residues. After removal of 5 bases from V and 2 bases from J, the junction contained 1 base not matched to a gene. The CDR3 DNA follows: TGTGCCACCAGCCGACTAGCGGGAGCCTACGAGCAGTACTTC. Translating gives CATSRLAGAYEQYF.

The genes are TRBV9 and TRBJ2-2; the D is unclear. Germline loops: CDR1 SGDLS, CDR2 YYNGEE. The CDR3 length is 15 residues. V lost 0 bases and J 4 bases, leaving 10 bases between the germline ends. CDR3 loop: CASSVEQTPTGELFF. CDR3 sequence (DNA): TGTGCCAGCAGCGTAGAACAGACCCCCACCGGGGAGCTGTTTTTT.

For the CDR3, the DNA is TGTGCCAGCAGCTTTACAGGGGGGGACACTGAAGCTTTCTTT. Translated, it gives CASSFTGGDTEAFF. The chain joins TRBV7-2 to TRBJ1-1; TRBD1 agrees at 8 bases. This CDR3 contains 14 residues. After removal of 3 bases from V and 3 bases from J, the junction contained 3 bases not matched to a gene. Germline V lookup: CDR1 SGHTA, CDR2 FQGNSA.

V is TRBV7-2 and J is TRBJ2-1; 10 nucleotides match TRBD2. CDR1 is SGHTA, CDR2 FQGNSA, per germline. The CDR3 extends over 15 amino acids. After removal of 1 base from V and 4 bases from J, the junction contained 1 base not matched to a gene. The DNA for the CDR3 is TGTGCCAGCAGCTTAGTAGCGGGGGGATACAATGAGCAGTTCTTC. It translates to CASSLVAGGYNEQFF.

The chain combines TRBV4-1 with TRBJ1-1, with 7 bases matching TRBD1. Germline V gene data show CDR1 as MGHRA and CDR2 as YSYEKL. The V segment lost 0 bases and the J segment 3 bases; nucleotides outside the gene matches: 4. The CDR3 sequence is 15 residues long. CDR3 sequence reads: CASSQERGLDTEAFF. CDR3 DNA sequence: TGCGCCAGCAGCCAAGAGAGGGGGCTGGACACTGAAGCTTTCTTT.

This clone was detected once. The chain has TRBV28 and TRBJ1-2; D is unresolved. CDR1 and CDR2 from the germline V gene are MDHEN and SYDVKM. With 8 bases removed from V and 8 bases from J, the gap between germline ends came to 24 bases. The CDR3 loop spans 15 amino acids. Here the CDR3 DNA reads TGTGCCAGCTTAACCCTGTTCGGGTCCGTTGGGGGCTACACCTTC. Amino acids: CASLTLFGSVGGYTF.

On this clone: Mismatch with germline at one junction end may stem from a read error. V gene TRBV27 combines with J gene TRBJ2-1; the match to TRBD2 covers 7 bases. Germline values: CDR1 MNHEY, CDR2 SMNVEV (reference sequence). The CDR3 totals 12 residues. Here the CDR3 reads CASSFTPAGWVF. The CDR3 bases are TGTGCCAGCAGTTTCACTCCAGCGGGATGGGTCTTC.

This clone showed up just once. The V gene is TRBV2, the J gene TRBJ2-3, with TRBD1 matching 9 bases. The CDR3 is made up of 14 amino acids. Germline V gene sequence: CDR1 SNHLY, CDR2 FYNNEI. The V and J ends lost 7 bases and 3 bases, in that order; junction bases with no gene match: 5. The DNA for the CDR3 is TGTGCCAGCAACCCACAGGGGGCAACAGATACGCAGTATTTT. Amino acids: CASNPQGATDTQYF.

This chain's CDR3 is CASSLSRASGAEEQYF. Here the CDR3 DNA reads TGTGCCAGCAGTTTATCCCGGGCTAGCGGGGCCGAAGAGCAGTACTTC. V gene TRBV27 combines with J gene TRBJ2-7, with 9 bases fitting TRBD2. The CDR3 loop spans 16 amino acids. J gave up 7 bases and V 0 bases, and 10 bases lay outside the gene matches. The germline gives CDR1 MNHEY, CDR2 SMNVEV (reference sequence).

This clone was recorded only once. The chain is built from TRBV18 and TRBJ1-1, with TRBD1 identical over 7 bases. Germline V lookup: CDR1 KGHSH, CDR2 LQKENI. Trimming at V came to 6 bases and at J to 1 base, leaving 5 bases not matched to a gene. The CDR3 is 14 residues long. In nucleotides, the CDR3 is TGTGCCAGCTCGGCCGGGACAGCGAACACTGAAGCTTTCTTT. This translates into CASSAGTANTEAFF. Using reference TRBV18 and TRBJ1-1 for the parts outside the CDR3, the full variable domain is NAGVMQNPRHLVRRRGQEARLRCSPMKGHSHVYWYRQLPEEGLKFMVYLQKENIIDESGMPKERFSAEFPKEGPSILRIQQVVRGDSAAYFCASSAGTANTEAFFGQGTRLTVV.

The rearrangement uses TRBV5-1 and TRBJ1-4; 7 positions match TRBD1. Trimming removed 0 bases from V and 8 bases from J; junction bases left unmatched: 13. Germline-derived CDR1 and CDR2 are SGHRS and YFSETQ. The CDR3 extends over 17 amino acids. The CDR3 is CASSLGKGGGDLEKLFF. CDR3 DNA sequence: TGCGCCAGCAGCTTGGGGAAAGGAGGGGGCGATTTGGAAAAACTGTTTTTT.

This chain uses TRBV14 with TRBJ2-6; D is undetermined. CDR3 length equals 15 residues. Germline CDR1 SGHDN, CDR2 FVKESK. The V gene lost 5 bases and the J gene lost 0 bases, with 8 bases spanning the gap. The CDR3 sequence: CASSTPGSGANVLTF. CDR3 DNA sequence: TGTGCCAGCAGCACGCCGGGCTCTGGGGCCAACGTCCTGACTTTC.

This chain connects TRBV7-2 to TRBJ2-2, with D perhaps TRBD1 (6 bases). V was trimmed by 4 bases and J by 5 bases, leaving 14 bases between them. The CDR3 runs to 15 residues. CDR1 is SGHTA, CDR2 FQGNSA, per germline. CDR3 protein: CASSSTGTITGELFF. The CDR3 coding sequence is TGTGCCAGCAGCTCAACCGGGACAATTACCGGGGAGCTGTTTTTT.

The chain employs TRBV7-9 and TRBJ2-1; a weak D match, TRBD2 (6 bases). The CDR3 is 14 residues long. Trimming left V 0 bases short and J 10 bases short, with 13 bases between. Germline V gene data show CDR1 as SEHNR and CDR2 as FQNEAQ (reference sequence). The CDR3, as DNA: TGTGCCAGCAGCTTAGCTGGGGGGTTCAGGGAGCAGTTCTTC. Its protein is CASSLAGGFREQFF.

This rearrangement joins TRBV5-1 to TRBJ1-2; D gene ambiguous. The germline CDR1 and CDR2 sequences are SGHRS and YFSETQ. This CDR3 is 12 amino acids long. Trimming stripped 5 bases from V and 5 bases from J, with 10 bases between. As DNA, the CDR3 is TGCGCCAGCAGTCTCGCAGGTTATGGCTACACCTTC. This translates into CASSLAGYGYTF.

The chain uses TRBV7-9 and TRBJ1-1, with unresolved D. Germline assignment: CDR1 SEHNR and CDR2 FQNEAQ (reference sequence). The germline V and J ends were trimmed by 2 bases and 2 bases, with 15 bases remaining between them. The CDR3 has 16 amino acids. CDR3 nucleotide sequence: TGTGCCAGCAGCTTAAGAGCGGTACAGTCAAACACTGAAGCTTTCTTT. Amino acids: CASSLRAVQSNTEAFF.

This rearrangement joins TRBV5-4 to TRBJ1-4; the match to TRBD1 covers 9 bases. Germline trimming cut 3 bases from V and 8 bases from J; bases unmatched to any gene: 5. The CDR3 has 14 amino acids. Germline loops: CDR1 SGHNT, CDR2 YYREEE (reference sequence). The CDR3 region is CASSSQGAKEKLFF. Here the CDR3 DNA reads TGTGCCAGCAGCTCACAGGGGGCAAAGGAAAAACTGTTTTTT.

This rearrangement joins TRBV6-6 to TRBJ2-3; the match to TRBD2 covers 8 bases. In germline, CDR1 is MNHNY, CDR2 SVGAGI (reference sequence). V was clipped by 2 bases and J by 0 bases; unmatched bases: 1. The CDR3 totals 15 residues. The CDR3 loop reads CASSYRTSSTDTQYF. CDR3 coding DNA: TGTGCCAGCAGTTACCGGACTAGCAGCACAGATACGCAGTATTTT.

The chain employs TRBV5-1 and TRBJ1-1; possible D gene TRBD1, 6 bases. V was clipped by 4 bases and J by 4 bases, with 23 bases between them. This CDR3 contains 17 residues. Germline CDR1 and CDR2: SGHRS and YFSETQ. The CDR3 loop reads CASSPGGAGRVGTEAFF. CDR3 DNA: TGCGCCAGCAGCCCCGGGGGGGCAGGCCGAGTGGGCACTGAAGCTTTCTTT.

This clone is a singleton in its sample. The V gene is TRBV6-5, the J gene TRBJ1-1; weak D call: TRBD1 (5 bases). The V gene lost 6 bases and the J gene lost 1 base, with 12 bases spanning the gap. The CDR3 is 14 residues long. Germline V gene lookup returns CDR1 MNHEY and CDR2 SVGAGI. The CDR3 DNA reads TGTGCCAGCAGACAAGCCAGGGCGAACACTGAAGCTTTCTTT. It codes for CASRQARANTEAFF.

The chain employs TRBV7-2 and TRBJ2-1; TRBD2 is a possible D gene (7 bases). V lost 4 bases and J 8 bases, leaving 18 bases between the germline ends. Germline V gene lookup returns CDR1 SGHTA and CDR2 FQGNSA. The CDR3 extends over 15 amino acids. The CDR3 DNA follows: TGTGCCAGCAGCTCGGGGGTTGGGGGGGCCGATGAGCAGTTCTTC. It specifies CASSSGVGGADEQFF.

A few counts support this clone. CDR3 nucleotides: TGTGCCAGCACCATCGGGGGGGCCTTAAAGACCCAGTACTTC. As protein: CASTIGGALKTQYF. The chain carries TRBV7-9 and TRBJ2-5; 8 nucleotides line up with TRBD2. Trimming cost V 7 bases and J 6 bases; bases outside gene matches: 10. This CDR3 spans 14 amino acids. Germline V CDR1 and CDR2: SEHNR, FQNEAQ (reference sequence).